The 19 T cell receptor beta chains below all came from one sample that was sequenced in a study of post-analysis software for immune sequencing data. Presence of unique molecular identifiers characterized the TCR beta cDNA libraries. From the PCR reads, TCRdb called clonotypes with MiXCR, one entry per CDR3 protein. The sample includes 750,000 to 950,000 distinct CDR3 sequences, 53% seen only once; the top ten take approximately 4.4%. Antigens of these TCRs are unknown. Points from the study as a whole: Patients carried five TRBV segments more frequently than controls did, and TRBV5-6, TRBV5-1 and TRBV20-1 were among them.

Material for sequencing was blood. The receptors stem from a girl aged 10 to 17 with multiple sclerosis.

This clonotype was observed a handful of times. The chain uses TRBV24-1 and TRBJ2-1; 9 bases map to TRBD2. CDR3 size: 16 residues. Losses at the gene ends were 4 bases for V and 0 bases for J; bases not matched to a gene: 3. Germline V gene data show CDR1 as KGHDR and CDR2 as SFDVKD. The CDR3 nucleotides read TGTGCCACCAGTGACGGACTAGCGAGCTCCTACAATGAGCAGTTCTTC. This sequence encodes CATSDGLASSYNEQFF.

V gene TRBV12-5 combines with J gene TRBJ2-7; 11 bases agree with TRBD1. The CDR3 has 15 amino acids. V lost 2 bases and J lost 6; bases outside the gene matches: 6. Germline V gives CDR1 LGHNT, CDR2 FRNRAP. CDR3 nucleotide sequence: TGTGCTAGTGGTTTGCCACGGACAGGGGGCGGCGAGCAGTACTTC. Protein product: CASGLPRTGGGEQYF.

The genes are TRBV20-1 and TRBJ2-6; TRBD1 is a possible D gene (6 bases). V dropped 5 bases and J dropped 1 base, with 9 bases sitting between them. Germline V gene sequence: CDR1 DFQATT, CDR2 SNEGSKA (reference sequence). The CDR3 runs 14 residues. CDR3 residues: CSAVDSSGANVLTF. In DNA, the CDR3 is TGCAGTGCTGTGGACAGTTCTGGGGCCAACGTCCTGACTTTC.

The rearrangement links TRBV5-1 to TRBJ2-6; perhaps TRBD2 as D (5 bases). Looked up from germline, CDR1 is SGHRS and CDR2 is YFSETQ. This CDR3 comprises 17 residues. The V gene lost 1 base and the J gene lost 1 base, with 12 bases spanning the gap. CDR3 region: CASSLSRATSGANVLTF. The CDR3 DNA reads TGCGCCAGCAGCTTGTCGAGGGCTACATCTGGGGCCAACGTCCTGACTTTC.

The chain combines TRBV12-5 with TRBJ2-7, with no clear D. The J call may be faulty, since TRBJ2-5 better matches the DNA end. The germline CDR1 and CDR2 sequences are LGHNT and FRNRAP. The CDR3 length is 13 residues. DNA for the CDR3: TGTGCTAGTGGTTTTTTTCCTATAGAGACCCAGTACTTC. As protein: CASGFFPIETQYF.

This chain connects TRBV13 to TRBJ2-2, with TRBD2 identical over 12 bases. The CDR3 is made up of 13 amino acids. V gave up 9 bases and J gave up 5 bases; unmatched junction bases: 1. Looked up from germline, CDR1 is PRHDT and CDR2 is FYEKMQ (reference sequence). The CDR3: CARGLAGTGELFF. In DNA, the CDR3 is TGTGCCAGAGGACTAGCGGGGACCGGGGAGCTGTTTTTT. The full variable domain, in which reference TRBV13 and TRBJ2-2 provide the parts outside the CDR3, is AAGVIQSPRHLIKEKRETATLKCYPIPRHDTVYWYQQGPGQDPQFLISFYEKMQSDKGSIPDRFSAQQFSDYHSELNMSSLELGDSALYFCARGLAGTGELFFGEGSRLTVL.

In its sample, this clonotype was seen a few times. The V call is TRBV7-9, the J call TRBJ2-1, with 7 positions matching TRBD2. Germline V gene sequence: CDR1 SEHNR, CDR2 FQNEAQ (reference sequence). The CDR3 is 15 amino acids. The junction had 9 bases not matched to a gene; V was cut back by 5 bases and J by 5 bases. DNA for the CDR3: TGTGCCAGCAGCAGCGGGACTTTTGAAAACAATGAGCAGTTCTTC. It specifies CASSSGTFENNEQFF.

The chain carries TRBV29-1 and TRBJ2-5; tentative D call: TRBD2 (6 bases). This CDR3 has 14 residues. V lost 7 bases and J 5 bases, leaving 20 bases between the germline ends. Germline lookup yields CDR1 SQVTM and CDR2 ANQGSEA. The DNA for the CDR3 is TGCAGCGGCTATACGGGGCGACTAGGGGAGACCCAGTACTTC. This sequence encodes CSGYTGRLGETQYF.

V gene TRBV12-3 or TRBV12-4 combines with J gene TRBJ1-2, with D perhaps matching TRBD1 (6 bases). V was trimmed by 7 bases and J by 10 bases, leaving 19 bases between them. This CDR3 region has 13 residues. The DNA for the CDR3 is TGTGCCAGCAAGGGGGGGGTAGACCTAGACTACACCTTC. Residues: CASKGGVDLDYTF.

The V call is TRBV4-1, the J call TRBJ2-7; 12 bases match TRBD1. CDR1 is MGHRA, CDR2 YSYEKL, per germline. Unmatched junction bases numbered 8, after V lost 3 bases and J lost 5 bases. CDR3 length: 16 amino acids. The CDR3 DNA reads TGCGCCAGCAGCCACTCTCCGGGACAGGGGGCGGACGAGCAGTACTTC. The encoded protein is CASSHSPGQGADEQYF.

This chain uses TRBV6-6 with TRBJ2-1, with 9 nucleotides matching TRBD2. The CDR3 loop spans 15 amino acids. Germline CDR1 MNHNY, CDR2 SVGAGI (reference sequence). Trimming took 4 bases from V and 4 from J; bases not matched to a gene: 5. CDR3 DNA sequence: TGTGCCAGCAGTTTGGCTAGCGGGATTTACAATGAGCAGTTCTTC. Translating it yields CASSLASGIYNEQFF.

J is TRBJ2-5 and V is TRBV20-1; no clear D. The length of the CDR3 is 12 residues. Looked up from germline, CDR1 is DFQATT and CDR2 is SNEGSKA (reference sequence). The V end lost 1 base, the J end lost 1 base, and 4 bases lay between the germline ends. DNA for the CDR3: TGCAGTGCTAGAGGGGTCCAAGAGACCCAGTACTTC. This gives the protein CSARGVQETQYF.

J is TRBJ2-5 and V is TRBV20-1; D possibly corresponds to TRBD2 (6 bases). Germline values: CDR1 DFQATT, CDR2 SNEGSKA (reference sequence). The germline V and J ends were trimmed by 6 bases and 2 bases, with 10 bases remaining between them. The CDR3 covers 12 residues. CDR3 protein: CSAKAGQETQYF. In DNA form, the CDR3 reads TGCAGTGCCAAAGCGGGTCAAGAGACCCAGTACTTC.

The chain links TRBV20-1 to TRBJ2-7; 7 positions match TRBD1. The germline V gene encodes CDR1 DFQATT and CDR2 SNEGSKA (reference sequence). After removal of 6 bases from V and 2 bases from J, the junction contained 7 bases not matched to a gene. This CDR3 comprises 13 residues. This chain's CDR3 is CSAPRGQTYEQYF. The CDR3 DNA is TGCAGTGCCCCTAGGGGGCAAACCTACGAGCAGTACTTC.

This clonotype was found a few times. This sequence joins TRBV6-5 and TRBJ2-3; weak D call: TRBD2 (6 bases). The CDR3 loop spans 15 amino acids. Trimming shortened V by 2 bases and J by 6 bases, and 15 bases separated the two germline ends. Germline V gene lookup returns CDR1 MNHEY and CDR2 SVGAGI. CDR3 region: CASSYERVLGDTQYF. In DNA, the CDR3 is TGTGCCAGCAGTTACGAGCGGGTCCTCGGGGATACGCAGTATTTT.

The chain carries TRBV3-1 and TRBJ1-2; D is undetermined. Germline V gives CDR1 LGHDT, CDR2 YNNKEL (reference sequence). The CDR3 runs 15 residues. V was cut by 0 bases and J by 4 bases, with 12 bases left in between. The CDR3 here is CASSQDRSSGYGYTF. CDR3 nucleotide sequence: TGTGCCAGCAGCCAAGACCGCAGTAGCGGCTATGGCTACACCTTC.

The CDR3 sequence is CASSPPGQGSIWEKLFF. In nucleotides, the CDR3 is TGTGCCAGCAGTCCTCCGGGACAGGGGTCGATATGGGAAAAACTGTTTTTT. The chain employs TRBV2 and TRBJ1-4, with 10 bases fitting TRBD1. Germline assignment: CDR1 SNHLY and CDR2 FYNNEI. The CDR3 is made up of 17 amino acids. V trimming: 5 bases; J trimming: 8 bases; junction bases outside the gene matches: 14. Full variable domain (outside the CDR3, taken from reference TRBV2 and TRBJ1-4): EPEVTQTPSHQVTQMGQEVILRCVPISNHLYFYWYRQILGQKVEFLVSFYNNEISEKSEIFDDQFSVERPDGSNFTLKIRSTKLEDSAMYFCASSPPGQGSIWEKLFFGSGTQLSVL.

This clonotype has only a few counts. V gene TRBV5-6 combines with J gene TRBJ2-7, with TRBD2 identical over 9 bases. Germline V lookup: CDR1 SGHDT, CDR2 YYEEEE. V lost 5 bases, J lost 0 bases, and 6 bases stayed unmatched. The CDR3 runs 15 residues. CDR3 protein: CASRHGLAISYEQYF. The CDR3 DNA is TGTGCCAGCAGACACGGACTAGCGATCTCCTACGAGCAGTACTTC.

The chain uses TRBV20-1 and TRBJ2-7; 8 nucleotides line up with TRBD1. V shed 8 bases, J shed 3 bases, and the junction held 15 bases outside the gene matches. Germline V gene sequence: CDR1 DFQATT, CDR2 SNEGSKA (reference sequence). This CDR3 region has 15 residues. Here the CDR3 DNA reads TGCAGTTCTCAACCCGGGACAGGCCTCTTCTACGAGCAGTACTTC. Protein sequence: CSSQPGTGLFYEQYF.